The 5 T cell receptor beta chains given below trace back to one sample, sequenced in a study of vaccination and CD4 T cells after COVID-19. Cultured CD4+ T cells had their DNA profiled by the Oncomine TCR Beta short-read assay. TCRdb reprocessed the PCR reads via MiXCR and lists one record per CDR3 protein. The data hold some 15,000 distinct CDR3 sequences, with 53% observed a single time. For these receptors, no antigen is known. Specified treatment: roughly ten-day PBMC culture with coronavirus spike peptide pools or control peptides (ViraFEST assay). Source material: CD4+ T cells from blood, cultured in vitro. These receptors came from a human donor who had recovered from COVID-19.

V is TRBV6-2 or TRBV6-3 and J is TRBJ1-2; no clear D gene. V was clipped by 2 bases and J by 4 bases, with 8 bases between them. This CDR3 is built from 13 residues. Germline V gives CDR1 MNHEY, CDR2 SVGEGT. The chain's CDR3 is CASSYAGPYGYTF. CDR3 nucleotide sequence: TGTGCCAGCAGTTACGCCGGGCCCTATGGCTACACCTTC.

This clonotype was detected only a few times. As DNA, the CDR3 is TGTGCCAGTAGTAACTTGGGCCGGAACACTGAAGCTTTCTTT. The encoded protein is CASSNLGRNTEAFF. This rearrangement joins TRBV19 to TRBJ1-1; D ambiguous. This CDR3 is built from 14 residues. Trimming removed 4 bases from V and 1 base from J, with 10 bases in between. Germline CDR1 and CDR2: LNHDA and SQIVND (reference sequence). The whole variable domain, remainder taken from reference TRBV19 and TRBJ1-1, is DGGITQSPKYLFRKEGQNVTLSCEQNLNHDAMYWYRQDPGQGLRLIYYSQIVNDFQKGDIAEGYSVSREKKESFPLTVTSAQKNPTAFYLCASSNLGRNTEAFFGQGTRLTVV.

The J gene is TRBJ1-4, the V gene TRBV12-3 or TRBV12-4, with D perhaps matching TRBD1 (5 bases). The CDR3 is 15 residues long. V was pared by 2 bases and J by 7 bases, with 14 bases between. CDR3 sequence (DNA): TGTGCCAGCAGTTTAAACGGGGCAGTGGGTGAAAAACTGTTTTTT. This sequence encodes CASSLNGAVGEKLFF.

In this sample, this clonotype turned up a few times. The CDR3 DNA is TGTGCCACCAGTGATTACAGGGACACCGGGGAGCTGTTTTTT. Translating gives CATSDYRDTGELFF. This chain uses TRBV24-1 with TRBJ2-2, with TRBD1 as a possible D gene (6 bases). The length of the CDR3 is 14 residues. CDR1 KGHDR and CDR2 SFDVKD come from the germline V gene. The V end lost 2 bases, the J end lost 3 bases, and 6 bases lay between the germline ends.

This chain links TRBV19 with TRBJ1-5; weak D call: TRBD1 (5 bases). The CDR3 sequence is 16 residues long. CDR1 is LNHDA, CDR2 SQIVND, per germline (reference sequence). V shed 6 bases and J shed 4 bases, with 19 bases lying between them. The DNA for the CDR3 is TGTGCCAGTAGCATGACCGGGGCCATGGATAATCAGCCCCAGCATTTT. Protein sequence: CASSMTGAMDNQPQHF.